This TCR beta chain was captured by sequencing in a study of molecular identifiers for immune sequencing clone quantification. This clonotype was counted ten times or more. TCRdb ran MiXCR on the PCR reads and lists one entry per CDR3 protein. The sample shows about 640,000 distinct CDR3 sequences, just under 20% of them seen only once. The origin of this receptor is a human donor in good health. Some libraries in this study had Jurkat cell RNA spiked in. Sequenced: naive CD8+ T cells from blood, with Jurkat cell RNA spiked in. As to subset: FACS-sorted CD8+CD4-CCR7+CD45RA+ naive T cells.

CDR3 in amino acids: CASSGFMSGWEKLFF. CDR3 sequence (DNA): TGTGCCAGTAGTGGTTTCATGTCCGGATGGGAAAAACTGTTTTTT. The chain links TRBV19 to TRBJ1-4; D is unclear. V was clipped by 5 bases and J by 8 bases, with 18 bases between them. This CDR3 is 15 amino acids long. The V gene's germline CDR1 is LNHDA and CDR2 SQIVND (reference sequence).